The 19 T cell receptor beta chains below come from one sample, sequenced in a study of blood T cell repertoires in COVID-19 (dated by TCRdb to 2020 to 2022). Library creation used the immunoSEQ multiplex PCR assay. TCRdb provides this immuneACCESS table in a form limited to in-frame rearrangements. Some clones are lacking; in checked studies, under half of them reflect an unresolved V gene, and why the rest are absent is not known. The sample table shows 150,000 to 200,000 clones, and roughly four fifths are seen once. The ten largest clones add up to approximately 9.9% of the sample. The sequenced sample consisted of PBMCs or T cells enriched from blood (not recorded which). These receptors were taken from a man aged 50-59 years who had recovered from COVID-19.

V and J are TRBV5-1 and TRBJ1-1; TRBD1 might be the D (6 bases). CDR3 size: 14 residues. Looked up from germline, CDR1 is SGHRS and CDR2 is YFSETQ. V was cut by 5 bases and J by 6 bases, with 17 bases left in between. CDR3 amino acids: CASSLAGANPEAFF. The CDR3, as DNA: TGCGCCAGCAGTCTGGCGGGGGCAAACCCTGAAGCTTTCTTT.

The V and J genes are TRBV6-1 and TRBJ2-5; 11 nucleotides align to TRBD2. Germline trimming cut 3 bases from V and 5 bases from J; bases unmatched to any gene: 8. Germline loops: CDR1 MNHNS, CDR2 SASEGT. This CDR3 region has 16 residues. CDR3 residues: CASSDTSGSSYETQYF. The CDR3 nucleotides read TGTGCCAGCAGTGACACTAGCGGGAGCTCTTATGAGACCCAGTACTTC.

In DNA form, the CDR3 reads TGTGCCAGCAGCGTAGACTCAGGGGTAAGTCAGCCCCAGCATTTT. It translates to CASSVDSGVSQPQHF. The gene calls are TRBV9 and TRBJ1-5; a possible D gene is TRBD1 (6 bases). Trimming removed 0 bases at V and 6 bases at J, with 13 bases between. The CDR3 has 15 amino acids. Germline lookup yields CDR1 SGDLS and CDR2 YYNGEE.

The J gene is TRBJ2-7, the V gene TRBV5-1, with 9 bases lining up with TRBD1. The CDR3 length is 15 residues. CDR1 is SGHRS, CDR2 YFSETQ, per germline. Trimming removed 4 bases from V and 2 bases from J; junction bases left unmatched: 7. The CDR3 protein is CASSPTGTGTYEQYF. The CDR3 coding sequence is TGCGCCAGCAGCCCGACCGGGACAGGGACCTACGAGCAGTACTTC.

The V gene is TRBV28, the J gene TRBJ1-3; no definite D call. This CDR3 comprises 13 residues. The V gene's germline CDR1 is MDHEN and CDR2 SYDVKM. Trimming pared 6 bases from V and 0 bases from J, leaving 6 bases between. The CDR3 coding sequence is TGTGCCAGCAGACACAACTCTGGAAACACCATATATTTT. It is translated as CASRHNSGNTIYF.

The V call is TRBV3-1 (or the pseudogene TRBV3-2), the J call TRBJ2-7, with D perhaps matching TRBD2 (6 bases). The CDR3 is 14 residues long. Germline V gene lookup returns CDR1 LGHDT and CDR2 YNNKEL (reference sequence). Trimming cost V 6 bases and J 4 bases, with 16 bases left between them. The CDR3 sequence: CASRLSSVGYEQYF. The CDR3 DNA is TGTGCCAGCAGGCTATCTAGCGTGGGATACGAGCAGTACTTC.

This chain joins TRBV11-2 and TRBJ2-7; no definite D call. Germline V lookup: CDR1 SGHAT, CDR2 FQNNGV. V lost 3 bases, J lost 4 bases, and 7 bases lay in between. CDR3 size: 12 residues. The CDR3 region has the DNA TGTGCCAGCAGCTTCTCGAGTTACGAGCAGTACTTC. This encodes CASSFSSYEQYF.

The chain is built from TRBV18 and TRBJ2-3, with a weak D call TRBD2 (6 bases). V was shortened by 3 bases and J by 5 bases, with 6 bases between the two germline ends. Germline loops: CDR1 KGHSH, CDR2 LQKENI. CDR3 size: 12 residues. The CDR3 DNA sequence: TGTGCCAGCTCACCGGGAGGAGATACGCAGTATTTT. It is translated as CASSPGGDTQYF.

The rearrangement links TRBV28 to TRBJ1-1, with 7 bases fitting TRBD1. Per the germline V gene, CDR1 is MDHEN and CDR2 is SYDVKM. The V gene end was trimmed by 5 bases and the J gene end by 4 bases; junction bases not matched to a gene: 7. The length of the CDR3 is 14 residues. DNA for the CDR3: TGTGCCAGCAGTACACAGGGGCGGGGCACTGAAGCTTTCTTT. Its protein product is CASSTQGRGTEAFF.

The V and J genes are TRBV9 and TRBJ2-7; unclear D gene. Deletions cut 0 bases from V and 6 bases from J, with 10 bases between. Germline V gives CDR1 SGDLS, CDR2 YYNGEE. This CDR3 region has 13 residues. CDR3 DNA: TGTGCCAGCAGCGTAGGAATGGGCACCGAGCAGTACTTC. This codes for CASSVGMGTEQYF.

The rearrangement links TRBV29-1 to TRBJ2-5; D gene uncertain. The CDR3 extends over 10 amino acids. Trimming took 4 bases from V and 4 from J, leaving 4 bases between them. Germline lookup yields CDR1 SQVTM and CDR2 ANQGSEA. The CDR3 nucleotides are TGCAGCGTTGGAGCAGAGACCCAGTACTTC. This gives the protein CSVGAETQYF.

The chain links TRBV3-1 (or the pseudogene TRBV3-2) to TRBJ2-1; 10 nucleotides align to TRBD2. Germline V CDR1 and CDR2: LGHDT, YNNKEL (reference sequence). V was pared by 1 base and J by 6 bases, with 9 bases of the junction left unmatched. The CDR3 is made up of 17 amino acids. CDR3 loop: CASSQAPGGLALNEQFF. The DNA for the CDR3 is TGTGCCAGCAGCCAAGCTCCCGGGGGACTAGCGCTCAATGAGCAGTTCTTC.

The chain links TRBV27 to TRBJ2-4; TRBD2 is a possible D gene (5 bases). V was pared by 2 bases and J by 1 base, with 15 bases between. CDR3 size: 17 residues. Looked up from germline, CDR1 is MNHEY and CDR2 is SMNVEV (reference sequence). DNA of the CDR3: TGTGCCAGCAGTTTAGATTCCGGGATAGGGGCCAAAAACATTCAGTACTTC. Translated, it gives CASSLDSGIGAKNIQYF.

A remark on this clone: This sample includes further DNA sequences coding for the same CDR3. The V call is TRBV5-1, the J call TRBJ1-4; the match to TRBD1 covers 8 bases. Per germline, CDR1 SGHRS and CDR2 YFSETQ. There are 13 residues in the CDR3. V shed 2 bases, J shed 8 bases, and the junction held 2 bases outside the gene matches. In DNA, the CDR3 is TGCGCCAGCAGCTTAAACAGGGGGGAAAAACTGTTTTTT. It yields the protein CASSLNRGEKLFF.

The chain joins TRBV7-9 to TRBJ2-5; D is possibly TRBD2 (5 bases). V lost 3 bases and J 1 base, leaving 9 bases between the germline ends. This CDR3 has 14 amino acids. From germline, CDR1 is SEHNR and CDR2 FQNEAQ (reference sequence). CDR3 residues: CASSFEGSQETQYF. CDR3 DNA: TGTGCCAGCAGCTTCGAGGGATCCCAAGAGACCCAGTACTTC.

The rearrangement joins TRBV28 to TRBJ1-6; tentatively, D is TRBD1 (5 bases). The germline gives CDR1 MDHEN, CDR2 SYDVKM. The CDR3 is 14 residues long. V lost 7 bases, J lost 5 bases, and 12 bases lay in between. The CDR3 sequence: CASTLGPNNSPLHF. The CDR3 coding sequence is TGTGCCAGCACCTTGGGGCCGAATAATTCACCCCTCCACTTT.

V usage is TRBV28 and J usage is TRBJ2-2; TRBD1 aligns across 10 bases. V lost 7 bases and J lost 5; bases outside the gene matches: 10. This CDR3 has 16 residues. The germline V gene encodes CDR1 MDHEN and CDR2 SYDVKM. The CDR3 loop is CASKTGTGAGTGELFF. DNA of the CDR3: TGTGCCAGCAAGACCGGGACAGGGGCGGGGACCGGGGAGCTGTTTTTT.

This chain links TRBV5-4 with TRBJ2-7; 15 bases fit TRBD2. The CDR3 loop spans 15 amino acids. The ends lost 4 bases at V and 7 bases at J; junction bases unmatched: 6. Germline assignment: CDR1 SGHNT and CDR2 YYREEE (reference sequence). CDR3 amino acids: CASSLGLAGGKEQYF. The DNA of the CDR3 is TGTGCCAGCAGCCTCGGACTAGCGGGAGGGAAAGAGCAGTACTTC.

The CDR3: CASSFPGTNYGYTF. The DNA for the CDR3 is TGTGCCAGCAGTTTCCCAGGGACTAACTATGGCTACACCTTC. The chain couples TRBV28 to TRBJ1-2; D is perhaps TRBD1 (5 bases). The CDR3 extends over 14 amino acids. V was pared by 3 bases and J by 0 bases, with 8 bases between. Germline V gene sequence: CDR1 MDHEN, CDR2 SYDVKM.